This T cell receptor (beta chain) was retrieved from a study of blood T cell repertoires in COVID-19. Overall study: Whether acute or convalescent, the COVID-19 samples came from the United States, Italy and Spain. PBMCs, B-cell-depleted T cells, or T cells were the source of the cDNA or gDNA that made up the material.

Study processing details: Amplification from reference gene primers served as the basis for estimated nucleated cell counts. The data were produced by immunoSEQ multiplex PCR, yet TCRdb's version contains in-frame clones alone and is incomplete. V and J calls plus clone size are reproduced from that table; the DNA served to infer D and trimming. The sample lists approximately 62,000 clones, roughly 72% occurring once. V shed 3 bases, J shed 0 bases, and the junction held 9 bases outside the gene matches. The germline V gene encodes CDR1 ENHRY and CDR2 SYGVKD. The CDR3 consists of 18 residues. The V and J genes are TRBV10-3 and TRBJ1-5, with 9 bases that match TRBD1. The source of this sequence is a woman in her forties or fifties with active or convalescent COVID-19. The specimen sequenced was peripheral blood. CDR3 region: CAISEGDRVRNSNQPQHF. CDR3 nucleotides: TGTGCCATCAGTGAAGGGGACAGGGTAAGGAATAGCAATCAGCCCCAGCATTTT.